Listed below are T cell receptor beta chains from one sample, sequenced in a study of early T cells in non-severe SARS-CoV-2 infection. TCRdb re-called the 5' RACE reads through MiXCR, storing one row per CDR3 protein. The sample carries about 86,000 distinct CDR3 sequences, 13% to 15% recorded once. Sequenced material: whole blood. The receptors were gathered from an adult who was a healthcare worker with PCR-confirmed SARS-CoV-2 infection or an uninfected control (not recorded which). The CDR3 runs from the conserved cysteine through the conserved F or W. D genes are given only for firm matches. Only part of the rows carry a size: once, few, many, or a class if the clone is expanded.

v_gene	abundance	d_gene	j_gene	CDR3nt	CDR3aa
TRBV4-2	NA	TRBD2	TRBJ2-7	TGTGCCAGCAGCTTGGGACTAGCGGGAGAGTACGAGCAGTACTTC	CASSLGLAGEYEQYF
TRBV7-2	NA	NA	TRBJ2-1	TGTGCCAGCAGCAAGAGGTGGGCGGACTACTTCTCCTACAATGAGCAGTTCTTC	CASSKRWADYFSYNEQFF
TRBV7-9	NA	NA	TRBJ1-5	TGTGCCAGCAGCTCCGGTAGGGATGCAAATCAGCCCCAGCATTTT	CASSSGRDANQPQHF
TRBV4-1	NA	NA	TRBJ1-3	TGCGCCAGCAGCCAAGGGGCGGCCAGCTCTGGAAACACCATATATTTT	CASSQGAASSGNTIYF
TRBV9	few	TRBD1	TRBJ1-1	TGTGCCAGCAGCTCCCAAGGGGGCGGAAAGACTGAAGCTTTCTTT	CASSSQGGGKTEAFF
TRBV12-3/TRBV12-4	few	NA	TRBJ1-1	TGTGCCAGCAGTTTCTCCAGGGTCACTGAAGCTTTCTTT	CASSFSRVTEAFF
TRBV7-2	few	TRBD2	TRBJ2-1	TGTGCCAGCAGCTTAGGCAGGGACTACAGCAATGAGCAGTTCTTC	CASSLGRDYSNEQFF
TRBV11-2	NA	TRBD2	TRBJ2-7	TGTGCCAGCAGCACTGCTAGCGGGTACTACTACGAGCAGTACTTC	CASSTASGYYYEQYF
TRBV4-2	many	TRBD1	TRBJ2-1	TGTGCCAGCAGCCAAGAGACAGGGATATCCTACAATGAGCAGTTCTTC	CASSQETGISYNEQFF
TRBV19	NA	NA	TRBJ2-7	TGTGCCAGTAGTATTTCAGAACAGGGCCCCTACGAGCAGTACTTC	CASSISEQGPYEQYF
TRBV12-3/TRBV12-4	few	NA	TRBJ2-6	TGTGCCAGCAGTTTTGATTCTGGGGCCAACGTCCTGACTTTC	CASSFDSGANVLTF
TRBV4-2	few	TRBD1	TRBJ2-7	TGTGCCAGCAGCCAAGAGGGGACAGAAGCCTACGAGCAGTACTTC	CASSQEGTEAYEQYF
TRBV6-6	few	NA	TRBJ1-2	TGTGCCAGCAGTCCCGGTCTTTCCCACACCCTCTACACCTTC	CASSPGLSHTLYTF
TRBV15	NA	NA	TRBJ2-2	TGTGCCACCAACTCAAAAGGGAATTACCCCGGGGAGCTGTTTTTT	CATNSKGNYPGELFF
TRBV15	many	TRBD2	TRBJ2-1	TGTGCCACCAGCAGAGGCTCAACGGGACTAGCCTACAATGAGCAGTTCTTC	CATSRGSTGLAYNEQFF
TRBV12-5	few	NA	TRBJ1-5	TGTGCTAGTGGTTCCCGGTCAGGGGCAGTTAGCAATCAGCCCCAGCATTTT	CASGSRSGAVSNQPQHF
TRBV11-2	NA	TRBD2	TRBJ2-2	TGTGCCAGCAGCCCCCGGACTAGCATGACAGCCGGGGAGCTGTTTTTT	CASSPRTSMTAGELFF
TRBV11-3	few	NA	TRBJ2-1	TGTGCCAGCAGCGCCCCCGGGTCAAGGGGTGAGCAGTTCTTC	CASSAPGSRGEQFF
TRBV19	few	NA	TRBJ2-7	TGTGCCAGTAGTACTGGAGGATCCGAGCAGTACTTC	CASSTGGSEQYF
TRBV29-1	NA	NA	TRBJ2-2	TGCAGCGTTGAAAGGACAACGAACACCGGGGAGCTGTTTTTT	CSVERTTNTGELFF
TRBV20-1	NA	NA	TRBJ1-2	TGCAGTGCCGTAAATAACCCGCAGGGAATCGATGGCTACACCTTC	CSAVNNPQGIDGYTF
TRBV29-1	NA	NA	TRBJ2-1	TGCAGCGAACGTGGGGTCTTACCGAACAATGAGCAGTTCTTC	CSERGVLPNNEQFF
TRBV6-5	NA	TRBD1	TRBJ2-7	TGTGCCAGCAGTACCCCGCGGACAGGACTCTCCTACGAGCAGTACTTC	CASSTPRTGLSYEQYF
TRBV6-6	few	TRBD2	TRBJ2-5	TGTGCCAGCAGAGCGGGGACTGTCTGGGAGACCCAGTACTTC	CASRAGTVWETQYF
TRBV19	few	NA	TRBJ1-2	TGTGCCAGTAGTATTACCGGGCCAGCTAACTATGGCTACACCTTC	CASSITGPANYGYTF
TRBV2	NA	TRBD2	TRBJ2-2	TGTGCCAGCAAGGGGACTAGCCCCGGGGAGCTGTTTTTT	CASKGTSPGELFF
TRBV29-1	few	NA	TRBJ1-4	TGCAGCGTTGGGATAACGACTAATGAAAAACTGTTTTTT	CSVGITTNEKLFF
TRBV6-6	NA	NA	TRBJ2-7	TGTGCCAGCAGCTCACCGCTCACAGGGCCCCCGAGCTCCTACGAGCAGTACTTC	CASSSPLTGPPSSYEQYF
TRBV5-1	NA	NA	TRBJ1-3	TGCGCCAGCAGCTTGGGACTAGAAAACACCATATATTTT	CASSLGLENTIYF
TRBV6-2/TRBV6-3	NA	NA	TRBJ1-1	TGTGCCAGCACCCCTGGTGGCAGTCGGAACACTGAAGCTTTCTTT	CASTPGGSRNTEAFF
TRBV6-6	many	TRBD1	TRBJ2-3	TGTGCCAGCAGTTACGCCGACAGGGATTACAGCCAACTAGGCACAGATACGCAGTATTTT	CASSYADRDYSQLGTDTQYF
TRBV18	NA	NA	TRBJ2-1	TGTGCCAGCTCACCACCGGACGGGGGCAATGAGCAGTTCTTC	CASSPPDGGNEQFF
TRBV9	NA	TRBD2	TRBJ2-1	TGTGCCAGCAGCCCAGCGGGAGGCACCTCCTACAATGAGCAGTTCTTC	CASSPAGGTSYNEQFF
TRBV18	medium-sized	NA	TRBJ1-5	TGTGCCAGCTCACGGGGAGGGAGCCAGCCCCAGCATTTT	CASSRGGSQPQHF
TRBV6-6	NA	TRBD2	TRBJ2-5	TGTGCCAGCAGTTACGCGAGCGGGAGGGCTCTTGAGACCCAGTACTTC	CASSYASGRALETQYF
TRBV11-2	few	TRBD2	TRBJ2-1	TGTGCCAGCAGCTTTTTAACGGGAGGGCCCCATGAGCAGTTCTTC	CASSFLTGGPHEQFF
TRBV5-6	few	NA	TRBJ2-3	TGTGCCAGCAGCTTGGCCCCGGGGCACACAGATACGCAGTATTTT	CASSLAPGHTDTQYF
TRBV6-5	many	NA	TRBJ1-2	TGTGCCAGCAGCGAGGACAGCCTCTATGGCTACACCTTC	CASSEDSLYGYTF
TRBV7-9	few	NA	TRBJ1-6	TGTGCCAGCCACGGATTCAACGCGAATTCACCCCTCCACTTT	CASHGFNANSPLHF
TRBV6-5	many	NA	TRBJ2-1	TGTGCCAGCAGTTACTCGATGCTCCAGCGGAACTCCTACAATGAGCAGTTCTTC	CASSYSMLQRNSYNEQFF
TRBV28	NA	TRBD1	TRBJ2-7	TGTGCCAGCAGCCCCCCTCGAGGGGGCAGCGAGCAGTACTTC	CASSPPRGGSEQYF
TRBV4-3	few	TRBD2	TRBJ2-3	TGCGCCAGCAGCCAAGATTTGGGTCTAGCGGGAGGAGTCGCAGATACGCAGTATTTT	CASSQDLGLAGGVADTQYF
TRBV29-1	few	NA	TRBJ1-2	TGCAGCGTTGAAGCACGGCCCTATGGCTACACCTTC	CSVEARPYGYTF
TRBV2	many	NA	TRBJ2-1	TGTGCCAGCGCAGTCGGCGCTCCAGTAAACAATGAGCAGTTCTTC	CASAVGAPVNNEQFF
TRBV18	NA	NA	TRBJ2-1	TGTGCCAGCTCACCACGGGAACCGAACAGATTCTCCTACAATGAGCAGTTCTTC	CASSPREPNRFSYNEQFF
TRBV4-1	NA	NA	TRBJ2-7	TGCGCCAGCAGCCAAGACCCAGGAGTCAACGAGCAGTACTTC	CASSQDPGVNEQYF
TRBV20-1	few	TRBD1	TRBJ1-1	TGCAGCACGTCCCGCGACAGGGGAGCCACTGAAGCTTTCTTT	CSTSRDRGATEAFF
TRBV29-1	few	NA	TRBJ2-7	TGCAGCGTTGCGGGAGTGGGCGACGAGCAGTACTTC	CSVAGVGDEQYF
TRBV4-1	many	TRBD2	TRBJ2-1	TGCGCCAGCAGCCGGTCGGCGAGAGGACTAGCGCTCGACCTTTACAATGAGCAGTTCTTC	CASSRSARGLALDLYNEQFF
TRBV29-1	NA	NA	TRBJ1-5	TGCAGCGTGTCCCGGGACGGGCCCAATCAGCCCCAGCATTTT	CSVSRDGPNQPQHF
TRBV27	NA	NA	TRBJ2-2	TGTGCCAGCAGTTTCATCGCGGTGGACACCGGGGAGCTGTTTTTT	CASSFIAVDTGELFF
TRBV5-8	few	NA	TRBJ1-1	TGTGCCAGCAGCTTGGTGGGGGGGCCCAACACTGAAGCTTTCTTT	CASSLVGGPNTEAFF
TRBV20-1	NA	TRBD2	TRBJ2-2	TGCAGTGCACCAGCTCCGGGACTAGCGGGACGGGGCACCGGGGAGCTGTTTTTT	CSAPAPGLAGRGTGELFF
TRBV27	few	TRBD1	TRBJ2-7	TGTGCCAGCAGCGGGGACAGGAGGGACGAGCAGTACTTC	CASSGDRRDEQYF
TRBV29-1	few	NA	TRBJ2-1	TGCAGCGTTGAAGGGGAATACACAGGAGTATACAATGAGCAGTTCTTC	CSVEGEYTGVYNEQFF
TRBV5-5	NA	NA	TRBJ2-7	TGTGCCAGCAGCTTGACGAGAGTAACCGAGCAGTACTTC	CASSLTRVTEQYF
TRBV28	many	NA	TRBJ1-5	TGTGCCGCACCTAACAGGGATAATAGCAATCAGCCCCAGCATTTT	CAAPNRDNSNQPQHF